Below are 8 T cell receptor beta chains sequenced from a single sample in a study of vaccination effects on CD4 cells after COVID-19. Antigens for these TCRs are unknown. After expansion with viral peptide pools in the ViraFEST assay, antigen-specific CD4+ T cells were sequenced. Researchers isolated CD4+ T cells once about eleven days of culture had elapsed. Vaccine recipients had no previous SARS-CoV-2 infection; their nucleocapsid antibodies were negative. Method: immunoSEQ multiplex PCR; TCRdb's copy keeps in-frame clones and lacks some. The sample contains fewer than 70,000 clones, approximately 80% of which appear only once. The specimen was CD4+ T cells from PBMCs cultured with SARS-CoV-2 spike peptides, collected before COVID-19 vaccination. Receptors were obtained from a human donor who received a COVID-19 vaccine.

The chain couples TRBV5-6 to TRBJ2-1, with D uncertain. Germline-derived CDR1 and CDR2 are SGHDT and YYEEEE. Trimming took off 4 bases at V and 7 bases at J, with 12 bases between the two ends. The CDR3 length is 13 residues. The CDR3 DNA follows: TGTGCCAGCAGCCCGGGTAGGGCAAATGAGCAGTTCTTC. Its translation is CASSPGRANEQFF.

This clone occurred once. J is TRBJ2-3 and V is TRBV2; D remains unclear. V was shortened by 4 bases and J by 1 base, with 9 bases between the two germline ends. CDR1 and CDR2 from the germline V gene are SNHLY and FYNNEI. The CDR3 spans 14 residues. In nucleotides, the CDR3 is TGTGCCAGCAGTGCCCCTTTCCGCACAGATACGCAGTATTTT. Protein: CASSAPFRTDTQYF.

This clone was seen just once. The DNA of the CDR3 is TGTGCCAGCAGTGAAGTGGCGATCCCGGATACGCAGTATTTT. As protein: CASSEVAIPDTQYF. This chain joins TRBV2 and TRBJ2-3; D is undetermined. The CDR3 contains 14 residues. The V gene lost 1 base and the J gene lost 6 bases, with 11 bases spanning the gap. The V gene's germline CDR1 is SNHLY and CDR2 FYNNEI.

This chain uses TRBV9 with TRBJ2-2; 8 positions agree with TRBD2. V lost 1 base, J lost 9 bases, and 8 bases stayed unmatched. Per the germline V gene, CDR1 is SGDLS and CDR2 is YYNGEE. This CDR3 is built from 15 residues. The CDR3 bases are TGTGCCAGCAGCGTAATCGGGGGGGTAGGGAGGGAGCTGTTTTTT. It encodes CASSVIGGVGRELFF.

The J gene is TRBJ1-4, the V gene TRBV24-1, with 7 positions matching TRBD1. Losses at the gene ends were 4 bases for V and 6 bases for J; bases not matched to a gene: 13. From germline, CDR1 is KGHDR and CDR2 SFDVKD. The CDR3 loop spans 17 amino acids. The CDR3 loop reads CATSELKQGKDHEKLFF. In DNA form, the CDR3 reads TGTGCCACCAGTGAGTTGAAACAGGGGAAGGATCATGAAAAACTGTTTTTT.

The genes are TRBV3-1 (or the pseudogene TRBV3-2) and TRBJ1-3, with unresolved D. V was clipped by 4 bases and J by 0 bases, with 13 bases between them. The CDR3 loop spans 16 amino acids. Looked up from germline, CDR1 is LGHDT and CDR2 is YNNKEL (reference sequence). The CDR3 coding sequence is TGTGCCAGCAGCCCGTACGTCGCGGTCTCTGGAAACACCATATATTTT. It specifies CASSPYVAVSGNTIYF.

This chain uses TRBV5-8 with TRBJ2-5, with 9 bases aligning to TRBD2. With 4 bases clipped from V and 6 bases from J, the junction kept 10 bases outside the gene matches. The CDR3 is 15 amino acids. Germline CDR1 is SGHTS and CDR2 is YDEGEE. The CDR3 DNA sequence: TGTGCCAGCAGCCCACCGCCCCTAGCGGGGAAGACCCAGTACTTC. Its protein is CASSPPPLAGKTQYF.

This clone was recorded a few times. V gene TRBV5-1 combines with J gene TRBJ2-3, with unresolved D. Between the trimmed V and J ends, which lost 0 bases and 5 bases, there was a span of 10 bases. The CDR3 length is 14 residues. Germline-derived CDR1 and CDR2 are SGHRS and YFSETQ. The CDR3 nucleotides read TGCGCCAGCAGCTTGGGTGTAGAGCGAGATACGCAGTATTTT. Translating gives CASSLGVERDTQYF.